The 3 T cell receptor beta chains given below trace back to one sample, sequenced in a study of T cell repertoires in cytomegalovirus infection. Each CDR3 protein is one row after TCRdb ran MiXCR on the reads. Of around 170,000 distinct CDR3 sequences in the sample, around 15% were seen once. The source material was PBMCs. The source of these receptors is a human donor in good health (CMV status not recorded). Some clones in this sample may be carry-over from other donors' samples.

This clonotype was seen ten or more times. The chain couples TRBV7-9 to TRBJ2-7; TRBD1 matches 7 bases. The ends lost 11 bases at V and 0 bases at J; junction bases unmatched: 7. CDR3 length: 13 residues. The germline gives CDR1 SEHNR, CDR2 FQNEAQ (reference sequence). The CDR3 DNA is TGTGCCGGGGAAGGGGACAGCTCCTACGAGCAGTACTTC. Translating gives CAGEGDSSYEQYF.

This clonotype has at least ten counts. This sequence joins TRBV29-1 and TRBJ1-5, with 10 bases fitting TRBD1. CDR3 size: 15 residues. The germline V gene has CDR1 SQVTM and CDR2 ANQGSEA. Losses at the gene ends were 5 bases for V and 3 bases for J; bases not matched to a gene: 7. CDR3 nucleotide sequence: TGCAGCGTTTTGACGAGACAGGGGGCCAATCAGCCCCAGCATTTT. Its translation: CSVLTRQGANQPQHF.

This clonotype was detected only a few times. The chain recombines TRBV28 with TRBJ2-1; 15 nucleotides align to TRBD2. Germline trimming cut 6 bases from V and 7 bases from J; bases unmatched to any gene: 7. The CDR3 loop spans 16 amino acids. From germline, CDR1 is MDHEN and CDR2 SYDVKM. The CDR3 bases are TGTGCCAGCAGAAAAGGGACTAGCGGGAGGAGTAATGAGCAGTTCTTC. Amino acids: CASRKGTSGRSNEQFF.